This T cell receptor beta chain was documented in a study of beta chain features in type 1 diabetes. The length of the CDR3 is 13 residues. V shed 6 bases and J shed 4 bases, with 15 bases lying between them. The germline V gene has CDR1 SQVTM and CDR2 ANQGSEA. Every isolated RNA sample was fully reverse transcribed, so sequencing captured expressed TCRB transcripts. Sequencing used immunoSEQ multiplex PCR; TCRdb keeps in-frame clones, though not all of them. The sample has over 700,000 clones; 15% to 20% are singletons. This chain joins TRBV29-1 and TRBJ1-2; D might be TRBD1 (6 bases). Sequenced sample: naive CD4+ T cells from blood. The receptor was isolated from a woman under 30 in good health. The CDR3 sequence: CSVGTGTSYGYTF. Written as DNA, the CDR3 is TGCAGCGTCGGTACCGGGACATCCTATGGCTACACCTTC.